Below, 20 T cell receptor beta chains from the same sample are listed, as sequenced in a study of T cell responses to AZD1222 COVID-19 vaccine. Method: immunoSEQ multiplex PCR; TCRdb's copy keeps in-frame clones and lacks some. In the table there are more than 100,000 clones, 80% to 90% of which are singletons. The input for sequencing was peripheral blood, taken on day 0 of AZD1222 vaccination. These receptors were collected from an adult in good health.

This clone was counted a single time. The chain employs TRBV10-1 and TRBJ2-7, with D maybe TRBD2 (6 bases). Trimming shortened V by 3 bases and J by 7 bases, and 13 bases separated the two germline ends. The CDR3 has 13 residues. CDR1 is WNHNN, CDR2 SYGVQD, per germline (reference sequence). The CDR3 DNA is TGCGCCAGCAGTGAAGGGCTCGGGGGAGAGCAGTACTTC. This gives the protein CASSEGLGGEQYF.

The rearrangement joins TRBV6-6 to TRBJ2-4; D is unclear. CDR3 size: 13 residues. V was cut by 6 bases and J by 0 bases, with 6 bases left in between. CDR1 is MNHNY and CDR2 is SVGAGI in the germline V gene (reference sequence). DNA for the CDR3: TGTGCCAGCAGCGATATAGCCAAAAACATTCAGTACTTC. It is translated as CASSDIAKNIQYF.

The V and J genes are TRBV5-1 and TRBJ2-5, with D uncertain. Trimming pared 0 bases from V and 11 bases from J, leaving 8 bases between. Germline loops: CDR1 SGHRS, CDR2 YFSETQ. The CDR3 runs 11 residues. CDR3 in DNA: TGCGCCAGCAGCTTGGATGGCCCTCAGTACTTC. Amino acids: CASSLDGPQYF.

The J gene is TRBJ1-2, the V gene TRBV3-1 (or the pseudogene TRBV3-2); 8 bases map to TRBD1. This CDR3 comprises 12 residues. Germline CDR1 and CDR2: LGHDT and YNNKEL (reference sequence). V was pared by 8 bases and J by 2 bases, with 1 base of the junction left unmatched. The CDR3 DNA is TGTGCCAGCGGACAGGGAAACTATGGCTACACCTTC. Its protein product is CASGQGNYGYTF.

The rearrangement uses TRBV20-1 and TRBJ1-5; possibly TRBD1 for D (6 bases). Trimming stripped 3 bases from V and 2 bases from J, with 14 bases between. The CDR3 extends over 15 amino acids. Germline CDR1 is DFQATT and CDR2 is SNEGSKA (reference sequence). The CDR3 region is CSASTGLRGNQPQHF. The CDR3 coding sequence is TGCAGTGCTAGTACAGGGTTACGTGGCAATCAGCCCCAGCATTTT.

V gene TRBV7-9 combines with J gene TRBJ1-5; TRBD1 agrees at 10 bases. V shed 5 bases, J shed 9 bases, and the junction held 7 bases outside the gene matches. In germline, CDR1 is SEHNR, CDR2 FQNEAQ (reference sequence). The CDR3 length is 14 residues. The CDR3 spells CASSGTGVKRPQHF. The CDR3 DNA reads as TGTGCCAGCAGCGGGACAGGGGTTAAGAGGCCCCAGCATTTT.

The chain uses TRBV28 and TRBJ2-7; tentative D call: TRBD2 (6 bases). The CDR3 covers 16 residues. Germline CDR1 MDHEN, CDR2 SYDVKM. V was trimmed by 2 bases and J by 7 bases, leaving 21 bases between them. The DNA of the CDR3 is TGTGCCAGCAGTTTAGTCCGGGGGAGGATAAGGTTGGAGCAGTACTTC. Amino acids: CASSLVRGRIRLEQYF.

The gene calls are TRBV3-1 (or the pseudogene TRBV3-2) and TRBJ2-7; 8 bases are shared with TRBD1. The CDR3 spans 15 residues. The germline CDR1 and CDR2 sequences are LGHDT and YNNKEL (reference sequence). Trimming at V came to 3 bases and at J to 2 bases, leaving 6 bases not matched to a gene. CDR3: CASSHRDRSPYEQYF. The CDR3, as DNA: TGTGCCAGCAGCCACAGGGACAGGAGCCCCTACGAGCAGTACTTC.

The J gene is TRBJ2-7, the V gene TRBV14; TRBD2 aligns across 8 bases. V was clipped by 3 bases and J by 2 bases; unmatched bases: 3. The CDR3 runs 14 residues. Germline CDR1 SGHDN, CDR2 FVKESK. The DNA for the CDR3 is TGTGCCAGCAGCCATAGACTAGCGACCTACGAGCAGTACTTC. Translation: CASSHRLATYEQYF.

This rearrangement joins TRBV30 to TRBJ1-1; no clear D gene. Trimming left V 3 bases short and J 3 bases short, with 11 bases between. Germline V gene lookup returns CDR1 GTSNPN and CDR2 SVGIG (reference sequence). The CDR3 spans 13 residues. The CDR3 protein is CAWRSQAYTEAFF. The CDR3 DNA follows: TGTGCCTGGAGGTCCCAGGCTTACACTGAAGCTTTCTTT.

The chain combines TRBV7-3 with TRBJ2-1, with D perhaps matching TRBD1 or TRBD2 (5 bases each). The CDR3 has 14 amino acids. The ends were cut back, 2 bases at V and 9 bases at J, with 14 bases in the middle. CDR1 SGHTA and CDR2 FQGTGA come from the germline V gene. In DNA, the CDR3 is TGTGCCAGCAGCTTAGCAGGGTTTGGGGGTGAGCAGTTCTTC. Protein product: CASSLAGFGGEQFF.

The chain joins TRBV9 to TRBJ1-2; D possibly corresponds to TRBD1 (6 bases). Looked up from germline, CDR1 is SGDLS and CDR2 is YYNGEE. The CDR3 loop spans 16 amino acids. Between the trimmed V and J ends, which lost 4 bases and 5 bases, there was a span of 21 bases. The CDR3 bases are TGTGCCAGCAGCTCCCCCTTCGGACAGCCCTGGTATGGCTACACCTTC. Its translation: CASSSPFGQPWYGYTF.

Only a few counts were recorded for this clone. The V gene is TRBV6-1, the J gene TRBJ2-1; D unclear. This CDR3 is 13 amino acids long. The V gene lost 2 bases and the J gene lost 10 bases, with 12 bases spanning the gap. The germline gives CDR1 MNHNS, CDR2 SASEGT. The CDR3 DNA is TGTGCCAGCAGTGAAAAGGTCCGAGTCGAGCAGTTCTTC. Translating gives CASSEKVRVEQFF.

This sequence joins TRBV11-1 and TRBJ2-5; tentatively, D is TRBD2 (6 bases). The V gene's germline CDR1 is SGHAT and CDR2 FQDESV (reference sequence). This CDR3 contains 14 residues. V was shortened by 5 bases and J by 4 bases, with 14 bases between the two germline ends. The CDR3 region is CASSRWRGVETQYF. CDR3 DNA: TGTGCCAGCAGCCGGTGGCGGGGAGTAGAGACCCAGTACTTC.

This clone was observed once. The genes are TRBV5-1 and TRBJ2-3, with a weak D call TRBD1 (6 bases). The germline gives CDR1 SGHRS, CDR2 YFSETQ. Trimming left V 4 bases short and J 0 bases short, with 9 bases between. This CDR3 is built from 14 residues. The CDR3 spells CASSRDISTDTQYF. In DNA form, the CDR3 reads TGCGCCAGCAGCCGGGACATAAGCACAGATACGCAGTATTTT.

The rearrangement links TRBV7-8 to TRBJ1-1; D not certain. Trimming removed 5 bases at V and 3 bases at J, with 13 bases between. This CDR3 is built from 14 residues. CDR1 and CDR2 from the germline V gene are SGHVS and FQNEAQ. This chain's CDR3 is CASSPARSHTEAFF. CDR3 DNA sequence: TGTGCCAGCAGCCCTGCACGGTCCCACACTGAAGCTTTCTTT.

This clone was found once. The rearrangement joins TRBV3-1 (or the pseudogene TRBV3-2) to TRBJ1-2; no definite D call. Germline V lookup: CDR1 LGHDT, CDR2 YNNKEL (reference sequence). This CDR3 spans 12 amino acids. V was shortened by 0 bases and J by 8 bases, with 7 bases between the two germline ends. The CDR3 loop reads CASSQDTDGYTF. As DNA, the CDR3 is TGTGCCAGCAGCCAAGATACGGACGGCTACACCTTC.

This clone has only a few counts. The chain is built from TRBV4-1 and TRBJ1-2; maybe TRBD1 (5 bases). V lost 5 bases to trimming and J lost 8 bases, with 21 bases between them. Germline loops: CDR1 MGHRA, CDR2 YSYEKL. This CDR3 has 15 amino acids. The chain's CDR3 is CASSDAMGGLDGYTF. The CDR3 DNA follows: TGCGCCAGCAGCGACGCCATGGGGGGGTTAGACGGCTACACCTTC.

Details on this clone: This specimen includes other DNA sequences encoding the same CDR3. The V gene is TRBV19, the J gene TRBJ1-1; D is unresolved. The germline gives CDR1 LNHDA, CDR2 SQIVND (reference sequence). With 3 bases removed from V and 1 base from J, the gap between germline ends came to 6 bases. The CDR3 is made up of 13 amino acids. CDR3 region: CASSMGTNTEAFF. As DNA, the CDR3 is TGTGCCAGTAGTATGGGCACGAACACTGAAGCTTTCTTT.

Details on this clone: The same CDR3 is also encoded by other DNA sequences in this sample. The genes are TRBV5-1 and TRBJ1-1; 8 bases fit TRBD1. Germline lookup yields CDR1 SGHRS and CDR2 YFSETQ. Losses at the gene ends were 0 bases for V and 4 bases for J; bases not matched to a gene: 5. The CDR3 is 15 residues long. In nucleotides, the CDR3 is TGCGCCAGCAGCTTGGCCGGGACAGGCGGCACTGAAGCTTTCTTT. It specifies CASSLAGTGGTEAFF.